Shown below are 27 T cell receptor beta chains from a single sample sequenced in a study of CD8 T cells in Susac syndrome. Random hexamers served to reverse transcribe roughly 0.45 to 1 ug RNA. TCRdb used MiXCR to reprocess the immunoSEQ multiplex PCR reads, holding one entry per CDR3 protein. The sample consists of about 140,000 distinct CDR3 sequences, 85% to 95% of them appearing once. Sequenced: CD4+ T cells from PBMCs. All receptors come from a human donor with multiple sclerosis.

The rearrangement uses TRBV3-1 and TRBJ2-2; no reliable D call. Germline-derived CDR1 and CDR2 are LGHDT and YNNKEL (reference sequence). The CDR3 has 13 residues. V lost 2 bases and J 5 bases, leaving 6 bases between the germline ends. Here the CDR3 DNA reads TGTGCCAGCAGCCAAATCGGGACCGGGGAGCTGTTTTTT. Translation gives CASSQIGTGELFF.

This clonotype showed up just once. The chain couples TRBV28 to TRBJ2-3; no clear D gene. Germline V lookup: CDR1 MDHEN, CDR2 SYDVKM. The CDR3 has 14 amino acids. V lost 5 bases, J lost 0 bases, and 9 bases lay in between. CDR3 sequence (DNA): TGTGCCAGCAGTCCGCAGGACAGCACAGATACGCAGTATTTT. Its translation is CASSPQDSTDTQYF.

J is TRBJ2-3 and V is TRBV7-9, with 7 positions matching TRBD1. Trimming took 8 bases from V and 0 from J; bases not matched to a gene: 8. Germline V CDR1 and CDR2: SEHNR, FQNEAQ (reference sequence). The CDR3 length is 15 residues. The CDR3 nucleotides are TGTGCCAGCCTTAACGACAGGGAGAGCACAGATACGCAGTATTTT. It specifies CASLNDRESTDTQYF.

The chain joins TRBV5-1 to TRBJ1-5; D is uncertain. Germline assignment: CDR1 SGHRS and CDR2 YFSETQ. The CDR3 has 15 residues. The germline V and J ends were trimmed by 0 bases and 0 bases, with 7 bases remaining between them. Written as DNA, the CDR3 is TGCGCCAGCAGCTTGGACAGTAATAGCAATCAGCCCCAGCATTTT. Its protein product is CASSLDSNSNQPQHF.

This chain joins TRBV9 and TRBJ2-3, with 8 bases aligning to TRBD2. The V and J ends lost 0 bases and 2 bases, in that order; junction bases with no gene match: 5. From germline, CDR1 is SGDLS and CDR2 YYNGEE. The CDR3 runs 16 residues. In DNA form, the CDR3 reads TGTGCCAGCAGCGTAGGGGCGGGGGGCCTCACAGATACGCAGTATTTT. Protein sequence: CASSVGAGGLTDTQYF. The whole variable domain, remainder taken from reference TRBV9 and TRBJ2-3, is DSGVTQTPKHLITATGQRVTLRCSPRSGDLSVYWYQQSLDQGLQFLIQYYNGEERAKGNILERFSAQQFPDLHSELNLSSLELGDSALYFCASSVGAGGLTDTQYFGPGTRLTVL.

The chain carries TRBV29-1 and TRBJ2-6; 8 positions agree with TRBD1. CDR3 length: 15 residues. The germline V gene has CDR1 SQVTM and CDR2 ANQGSEA. After removal of 6 bases from V and 1 base from J, the junction contained 5 bases not matched to a gene. CDR3 protein: CSVTGATSGANVLTF. CDR3 nucleotide sequence: TGCAGCGTGACAGGGGCTACTTCTGGGGCCAACGTCCTGACTTTC.

This chain links TRBV20-1 with TRBJ1-2; TRBD1 matches at 7 bases. The germline CDR1 and CDR2 sequences are DFQATT and SNEGSKA (reference sequence). The CDR3 runs 14 residues. After removal of 4 bases from V and 8 bases from J, the junction contained 13 bases not matched to a gene. CDR3 protein: CSAIPYRGDSGYTF. The CDR3 coding sequence is TGCAGTGCTATACCATACAGGGGCGATAGCGGCTACACCTTC.

The J gene is TRBJ2-1, the V gene TRBV3-1, with 9 nucleotides matching TRBD2. Trimming took 4 bases from V and 12 from J; bases not matched to a gene: 19. This CDR3 is built from 17 residues. Looked up from germline, CDR1 is LGHDT and CDR2 is YNNKEL (reference sequence). The CDR3 sequence: CASSPRDRGRALGAQFF. For the CDR3, the DNA is TGTGCCAGCAGCCCCCGGGATCGCGGGAGGGCCTTGGGGGCGCAGTTCTTC.

The CDR3 DNA follows: TGCAGTGCTAGAGATCCCCAGACAAAACAGCCCCAGCATTTT. Its translation is CSARDPQTKQPQHF. The chain is built from TRBV20-1 and TRBJ1-5; no definite D call. The CDR3 runs to 14 residues. The germline CDR1 and CDR2 sequences are DFQATT and SNEGSKA (reference sequence). V lost 0 bases, J lost 7 bases, and 13 bases lay in between.

This chain links TRBV28 with TRBJ1-2; TRBD1 matches at 9 bases. This CDR3 has 13 amino acids. The ends lost 2 bases at V and 10 bases at J; junction bases unmatched: 5. Germline CDR1 is MDHEN and CDR2 is SYDVKM. The CDR3 is CASSLSGQGTYTF. For the CDR3, the DNA is TGTGCCAGCAGTTTAAGCGGACAGGGGACCTACACCTTC.

J is TRBJ2-7 and V is TRBV7-9; perhaps TRBD1 as D (5 bases). The CDR3 consists of 16 residues. V was pared by 1 base and J by 5 bases, with 18 bases between. The germline V gene encodes CDR1 SEHNR and CDR2 FQNEAQ (reference sequence). The CDR3 DNA sequence: TGTGCCAGCAGCTTAGGAACAGGACCCTCGCCCCACGAGCAGTACTTC. This codes for CASSLGTGPSPHEQYF.

This chain joins TRBV15 and TRBJ1-5; a weak D match, TRBD1 (6 bases). Trimming took 0 bases from V and 7 from J, leaving 19 bases between them. This CDR3 has 17 amino acids. Germline V CDR1 and CDR2: LNHNV, YYDKDF (reference sequence). CDR3 loop: CATSRDLGGVGSQPQHF. The CDR3, as DNA: TGTGCCACCAGCAGAGATCTGGGGGGCGTCGGAAGCCAGCCCCAGCATTTT. The entire variable domain, with the rest obtained from reference TRBV15 and TRBJ1-5, is as follows: DAMVIQNPRYQVTQFGKPVTLSCSQTLNHNVMYWYQQKSSQAPKLLFHYYDKDFNNEADTPDNFQSRRPNTSFCFLDIRSPGLGDTAMYLCATSRDLGGVGSQPQHFGDGTRLSIL.

CDR3 in amino acids: CASSTNRQAYEQYF. The CDR3 DNA follows: TGTGCCAGCAGCACCAACAGACAGGCCTACGAGCAGTACTTC. The chain is built from TRBV13 and TRBJ2-7, with D perhaps TRBD1 (6 bases). Germline V lookup: CDR1 PRHDT, CDR2 FYEKMQ (reference sequence). The CDR3 length is 14 residues. The germline V and J ends were trimmed by 5 bases and 2 bases, with 13 bases remaining between them.

This chain links TRBV28 with TRBJ2-7, with 9 bases lining up with TRBD1. Unmatched junction bases numbered 11, after V lost 7 bases and J lost 7 bases. Germline CDR1 MDHEN, CDR2 SYDVKM. The CDR3 is 14 residues long. DNA for the CDR3: TGTGCCAGCAATGGGACAGGGATCCCGGGGGAGCAGTACTTC. The encoded protein is CASNGTGIPGEQYF.

This chain joins TRBV2 and TRBJ2-6; maybe TRBD2 (6 bases). V dropped 2 bases and J dropped 2 bases, with 16 bases sitting between them. The CDR3 is 18 residues long. Per germline, CDR1 SNHLY and CDR2 FYNNEI. The CDR3 nucleotides are TGTGCCAGCAGTGAAAGTCCGCCGGGAGCTGCTGGGGCCAACGTCCTGACTTTC. This translates into CASSESPPGAAGANVLTF.

The rearrangement links TRBV6-6 to TRBJ2-5; 10 positions match TRBD1. The V gene end was trimmed by 6 bases and the J gene end by 4 bases; junction bases not matched to a gene: 8. Germline CDR1 and CDR2: MNHNY and SVGAGI (reference sequence). CDR3 length: 15 amino acids. CDR3 sequence reads: CASSDRDRGPETQYF. As DNA, the CDR3 is TGTGCCAGCAGCGACCGGGACAGGGGTCCAGAGACCCAGTACTTC.

This chain joins TRBV15 and TRBJ2-7; D is ambiguous. Germline-derived CDR1 and CDR2 are LNHNV and YYDKDF (reference sequence). The CDR3 is 15 residues long. Trimming shortened V by 1 base and J by 0 bases, and 10 bases separated the two germline ends. The CDR3 DNA sequence: TGTGCCACCAGCAGAGCAGGTCCGAGCTCCTACGAGCAGTACTTC. It specifies CATSRAGPSSYEQYF.

The genes are TRBV12-3 or TRBV12-4 and TRBJ1-2; tentative D call: TRBD1 (5 bases). The CDR3 contains 13 residues. Between the trimmed V and J ends, which lost 6 bases and 2 bases, there was a span of 10 bases. CDR3 protein: CASSTQENYGYTF. In DNA, the CDR3 is TGTGCCAGCAGCACACAGGAGAACTATGGCTACACCTTC.

Concerning this clonotype: The junction departs from germline at one end; a sequencing error may be responsible. The chain recombines TRBV15 with TRBJ2-4; D perhaps matches TRBD2 (6 bases). This CDR3 spans 12 amino acids. Germline assignment: CDR1 LNHNV and CDR2 YYDKDF (reference sequence). The CDR3 is CATGRYTGAQYF. The CDR3 DNA follows: TGTGCCACCGGCAGATACACGGGAGCCCAGTACTTC.

The gene calls are TRBV4-1 and TRBJ1-1; D ambiguous. CDR3 size: 16 residues. CDR1 is MGHRA and CDR2 is YSYEKL in the germline V gene. Deletions cut 0 bases from V and 10 bases from J, with 21 bases between. In DNA form, the CDR3 reads TGCGCCAGCAGCCAAGATCGACCCCCACCCCCACTGAGAGCTTTCTTT. This encodes CASSQDRPPPPLRAFF.

The V gene is TRBV3-1, the J gene TRBJ1-1; the match to TRBD1 covers 7 bases. Germline lookup yields CDR1 LGHDT and CDR2 YNNKEL (reference sequence). The junction had 2 bases not matched to a gene; V was cut back by 6 bases and J by 1 base. CDR3 length: 13 amino acids. The CDR3 DNA is TGTGCCAGCAGACGGGACAGGAACACTGAAGCTTTCTTT. This translates into CASRRDRNTEAFF.

This clonotype came up a few times. The chain employs TRBV28 and TRBJ1-5; 8 nucleotides align to TRBD1. The CDR3 length is 14 residues. J gave up 6 bases and V 4 bases, and 5 bases lay outside the gene matches. Germline V gene lookup returns CDR1 MDHEN and CDR2 SYDVKM. This chain's CDR3 is CASSSGQGGQPQHF. The CDR3 DNA is TGTGCCAGCAGTTCAGGACAGGGAGGTCAGCCCCAGCATTTT.

The gene calls are TRBV20-1 and TRBJ2-7; possible D gene TRBD2, 5 bases. The germline gives CDR1 DFQATT, CDR2 SNEGSKA (reference sequence). This CDR3 spans 14 amino acids. Trimming stripped 0 bases from V and 4 bases from J, with 13 bases between. The DNA for the CDR3 is TGCAGTGCTAGAGATCCTCGGGGTGTTTACGAGCAGTACTTC. This codes for CSARDPRGVYEQYF.

The V call is TRBV2, the J call TRBJ2-3; D may be TRBD2 (6 bases). CDR3 length: 12 amino acids. Germline CDR1 reads SNHLY; CDR2 reads FYNNEI. V was shortened by 9 bases and J by 2 bases, with 9 bases between the two germline ends. CDR3 sequence: CARREITDTQYF. DNA for the CDR3: TGTGCCAGACGGGAGATCACAGATACGCAGTATTTT.

The chain joins TRBV19 to TRBJ2-3, with D perhaps matching TRBD1 (5 bases). Germline CDR1 is LNHDA and CDR2 is SQIVND (reference sequence). This CDR3 contains 14 residues. The ends were cut back, 9 bases at V and 4 bases at J, with 17 bases in the middle. CDR3 residues: CASRTSGVPDTQYF. In nucleotides, the CDR3 is TGTGCCAGCAGGACAAGTGGAGTTCCAGATACGCAGTATTTT.

The chain couples TRBV5-1 to TRBJ2-7, with a tentative D call TRBD2 (6 bases). The CDR3 has 15 amino acids. The germline V and J ends were trimmed by 0 bases and 2 bases, with 12 bases remaining between them. Germline V gives CDR1 SGHRS, CDR2 YFSETQ. The CDR3 region is CASSLGGRITYEQYF. The CDR3 nucleotides are TGCGCCAGCAGCTTGGGTGGGAGGATCACCTACGAGCAGTACTTC.

The chain joins TRBV9 to TRBJ1-2; TRBD1 matches 7 bases. Germline CDR1 reads SGDLS; CDR2 reads YYNGEE. V was pared by 4 bases and J by 2 bases, with 5 bases of the junction left unmatched. This CDR3 spans 14 amino acids. The CDR3 here is CASSPSTGNYGYTF. The CDR3 bases are TGTGCCAGCAGCCCTTCGACAGGGAACTATGGCTACACCTTC.